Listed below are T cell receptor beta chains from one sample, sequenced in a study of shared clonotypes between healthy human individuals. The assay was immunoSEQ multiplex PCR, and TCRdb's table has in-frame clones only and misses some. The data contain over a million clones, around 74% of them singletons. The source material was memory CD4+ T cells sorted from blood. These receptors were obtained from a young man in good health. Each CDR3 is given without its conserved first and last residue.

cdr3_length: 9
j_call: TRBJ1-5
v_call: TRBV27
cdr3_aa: ASLDNQPQH

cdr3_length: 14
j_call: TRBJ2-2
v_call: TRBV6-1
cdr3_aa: ASSEFPGIVTGELF

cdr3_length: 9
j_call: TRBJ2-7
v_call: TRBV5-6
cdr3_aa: ASSLRDEQY

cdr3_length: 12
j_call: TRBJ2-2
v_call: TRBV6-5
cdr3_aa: ASSFRQGTGELF

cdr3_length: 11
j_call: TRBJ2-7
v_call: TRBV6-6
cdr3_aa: ATGSVSPYEQY

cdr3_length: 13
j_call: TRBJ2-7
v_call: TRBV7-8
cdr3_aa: ASSKPRGLSPEQY

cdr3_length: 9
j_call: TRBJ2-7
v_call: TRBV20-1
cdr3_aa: SADGMNEQY

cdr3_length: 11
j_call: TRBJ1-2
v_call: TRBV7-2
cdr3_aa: ASSLQRNYGYT

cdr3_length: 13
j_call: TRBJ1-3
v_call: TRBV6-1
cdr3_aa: ASSTDSFSGNTIY

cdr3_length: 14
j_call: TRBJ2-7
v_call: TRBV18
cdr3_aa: ASSPETGAPPYEQY

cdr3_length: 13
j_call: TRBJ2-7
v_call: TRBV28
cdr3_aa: ASSRTGSGHYEQY

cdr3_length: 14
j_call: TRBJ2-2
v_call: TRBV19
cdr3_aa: ASSTRTPANTGELF

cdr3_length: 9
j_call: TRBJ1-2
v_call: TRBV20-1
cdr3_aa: SAIHRVGYT

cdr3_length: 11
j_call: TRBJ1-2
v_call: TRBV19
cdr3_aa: ASSPRGSGGYT

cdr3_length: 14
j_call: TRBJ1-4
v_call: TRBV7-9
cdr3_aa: ASSLGQGADNEKLF

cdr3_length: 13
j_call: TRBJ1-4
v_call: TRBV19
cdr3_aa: ASRGSGTGNEKLF

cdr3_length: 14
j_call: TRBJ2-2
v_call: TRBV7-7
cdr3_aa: ASSSSGTGLTGELF

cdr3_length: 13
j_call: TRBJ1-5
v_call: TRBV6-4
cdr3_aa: ASSRTGGNNQPQH

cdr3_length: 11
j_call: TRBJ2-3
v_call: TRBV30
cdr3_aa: ALGIPGTDTQY

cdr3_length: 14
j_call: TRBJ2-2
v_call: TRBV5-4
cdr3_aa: ASSLSGRGGTGELF

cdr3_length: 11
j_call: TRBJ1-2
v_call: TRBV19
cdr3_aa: ASSNDRLYGYT

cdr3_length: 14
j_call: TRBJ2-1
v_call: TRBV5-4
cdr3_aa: ASSPFLAGGSNEQF

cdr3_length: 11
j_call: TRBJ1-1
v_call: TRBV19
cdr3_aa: ATQQQMNTEAF

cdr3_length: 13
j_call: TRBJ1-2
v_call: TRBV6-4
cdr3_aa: ASSEYPGLNYGYT

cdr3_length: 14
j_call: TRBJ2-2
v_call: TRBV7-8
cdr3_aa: ASSLQGLLNTGELF

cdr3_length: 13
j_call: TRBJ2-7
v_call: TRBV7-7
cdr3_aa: ASSLSPGTHHEQY

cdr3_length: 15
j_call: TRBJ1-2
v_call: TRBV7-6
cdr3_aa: ASSLGGAESRIKGYT

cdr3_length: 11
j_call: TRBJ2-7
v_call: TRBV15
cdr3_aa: ATSRGGISEQY

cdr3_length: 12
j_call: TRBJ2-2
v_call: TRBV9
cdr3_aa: ASSVVGARGELF

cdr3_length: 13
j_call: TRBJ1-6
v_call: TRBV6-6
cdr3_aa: ASSSTGAYNSPLH

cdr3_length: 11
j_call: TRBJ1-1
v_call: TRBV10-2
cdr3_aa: ASTRTVNTEAF

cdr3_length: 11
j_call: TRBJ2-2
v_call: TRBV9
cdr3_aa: ASSATVTGELF

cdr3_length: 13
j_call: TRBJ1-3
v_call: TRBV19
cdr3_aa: ASSKVGTPGNTIY

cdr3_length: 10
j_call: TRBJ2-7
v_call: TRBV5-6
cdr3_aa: ASGTRTGPQY

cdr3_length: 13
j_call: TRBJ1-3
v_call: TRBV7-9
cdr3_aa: ASSLALPGRLAIY

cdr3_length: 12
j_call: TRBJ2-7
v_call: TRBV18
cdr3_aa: ASSPPMGGREQY

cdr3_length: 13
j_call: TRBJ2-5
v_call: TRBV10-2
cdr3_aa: ASSDLAGGQETQY

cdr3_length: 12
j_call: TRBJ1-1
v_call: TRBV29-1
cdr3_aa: SAITGQGAREAF

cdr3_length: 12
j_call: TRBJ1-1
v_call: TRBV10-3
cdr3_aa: AIRGQGGDTEAF

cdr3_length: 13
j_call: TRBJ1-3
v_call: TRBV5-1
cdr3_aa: ASSLEGASGNTIY

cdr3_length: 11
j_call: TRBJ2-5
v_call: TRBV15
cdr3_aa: ATSPTGMETQY

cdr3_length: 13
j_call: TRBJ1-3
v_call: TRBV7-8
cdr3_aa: ASSSGQGGTNTIY

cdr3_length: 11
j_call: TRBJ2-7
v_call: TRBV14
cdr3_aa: ASSQDLTAEQY

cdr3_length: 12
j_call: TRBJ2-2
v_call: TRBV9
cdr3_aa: ASSVRMETGELF

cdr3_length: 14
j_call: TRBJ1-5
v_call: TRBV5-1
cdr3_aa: ASSPGQAHSNQPQH

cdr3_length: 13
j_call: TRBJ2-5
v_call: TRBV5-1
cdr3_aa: ASSLTGAPQETQY

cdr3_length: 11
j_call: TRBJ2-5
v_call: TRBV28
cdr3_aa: ASESGWGGTQY

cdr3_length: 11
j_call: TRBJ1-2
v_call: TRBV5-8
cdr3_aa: ASSRGGNYGYT

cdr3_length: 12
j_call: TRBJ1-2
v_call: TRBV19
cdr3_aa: ASSIDSPAGGYT